This record looks at one T cell receptor beta chain sequence and its context. Its cognate antigen has yet to be identified. No base qualities exist here, and no much larger clone lies one base off it. TCRbeta CDR3 regions were amplified from genomic DNA using the immunoSEQ Assay, a bias-controlled multiplex PCR. Per the original workflow: Within the assay, amplification of reference gene primers was used to estimate how many nucleated cells each sample contained. Sequence reads were collapsed and filtered to measure the absolute abundance of every unique TCRbeta CDR3 rearrangement. Productive Simpson clonality was computed per sample as the square root of Simpson's diversity index over productive rearrangements. Drawn from immuneACCESS, this table holds only the in-frame rearrangements with V and J called that TCRdb kept. Clones are partly lost; checked studies trace under half to an unresolved V gene and leave the rest unexplained. For V, J and clone size, that table is used; D and trimming come from the DNA. The sample table records hundreds of thousands of clones; approximately 87% of these occur just once. In total, the top ten clones hold 3.1% of the sample.

The sample belongs to a study of blood T cell repertoires in COVID-19 (TCRdb year 2020). Broadly, across the study: ImmuneRACE Cohort 3 recovered participants were defined by two consecutive negative NP/OP PCR tests, healthcare professional clearance, or symptom resolution. The collaborator samples originated in the United States, Italy and Spain and spanned the acute and convalescent phases of COVID-19. The prospective study material was composed of cDNA or gDNA derived from T cells, B-cell-depleted T cells, or PBMCs. The dataset comprised deeply sampled blood TCRbeta repertoires from subjects exposed to, actively infected with, or recovered from COVID-19. The repertoires were released in a freely available public database meant as a resource for research on the immune response to SARS-CoV-2. The samples were drawn from the first 160 participants of the ongoing ImmuneRACE study and from 950 to 1,500 subjects provided by 6 global collaborators. The sample metadata nearly always contained a de-identified subject ID, COVID-19 status, age in years and sex. Where available, HLA class I and class II types were obtained from metadata supplied by the sample provider rather than from assay-based typing.

Enrolling through a virtual design, the prospective study's participants ranged in age from about 18 to 100 years and lived across roughly 23 United States geographic areas. To assign participants to cohorts, the prospective study relied on clinical history that participants themselves reported in a screening survey and a study questionnaire. Mobile phlebotomists in the prospective study collected whole blood, serum and a nasopharyngeal or oropharyngeal swab from every participant. Over a roughly 2-month period, participants in the prospective study had the option of providing additional blood draws and questionnaires. Before DNA extraction, blood samples from the prospective study were shipped at room temperature or frozen. General conclusions and limits of the study: Clinical and demographic metadata were provided uncurated, with the amount varying by source and participant.

This TCR was recovered from a woman in her forties or fifties in a cohort exposed to, infected with or recovered from COVID-19 (not recorded which). The sample taken for sequencing was PBMCs or T cells enriched from blood (not recorded which).

The DNA sequence reads TGTGCCAGCAGCTTGGGTGACTTGGGCTACACCTTC. Its translation is CASSLGDLGYTF. The sequence joins TRBV7-9 to TRBJ1-2; a confident D gene designation cannot be given. In the germline V gene (reference sequence), CDR1 corresponds to SEHNR and CDR2 to FQNEAQ. Trimming takes 3 bases from V and 8 bases from J, and the germline ends sit 10 bases apart. Including the terminal cysteine and phenylalanine, the CDR3 comprises 12 residues. The read is trimmed to its CDR3 DNA, 36 bases read in frame from base 1.